The 24 T cell receptor beta chains listed next were all sequenced from one sample in a study of graft-versus-host responses after intestinal transplantation. Generated by immunoSEQ multiplex PCR, the TCRdb table keeps only in-frame clones and is missing some. The table has some 93,000 clones, roughly 91% seen once. Their target antigens are unknown. Source: unstimulated CD8+ T cells sorted from spleen or lymph node cells, taken before intestinal transplant. These receptors all stem from a human donor who received an intestinal transplant.

A few counts support this clone. This chain joins TRBV2 and TRBJ2-7; tentatively, D is TRBD1 (5 bases). Germline CDR1 is SNHLY and CDR2 is FYNNEI. Trimming stripped 10 bases from V and 1 base from J, with 11 bases between. This CDR3 region has 12 residues. CDR3 loop: CAIPTASYEQYF. The CDR3, as DNA: TGTGCCATCCCGACAGCGTCCTACGAGCAGTACTTC.

The rearrangement links TRBV5-5 to TRBJ1-4; D ambiguous. CDR1 is SGHKS, CDR2 YYEKEE, per germline (reference sequence). V lost 4 bases to trimming and J lost 4 bases, with 14 bases between them. CDR3 length: 15 amino acids. This CDR3 is CASSPVPGLNEKLFF. The CDR3 DNA reads TGTGCCAGCAGCCCCGTTCCAGGCCTTAATGAAAAACTGTTTTTT.

This sequence joins TRBV5-6 and TRBJ1-5, with 7 bases matching TRBD1. Looked up from germline, CDR1 is SGHDT and CDR2 is YYEEEE. The CDR3 covers 17 residues. With 1 base clipped from V and 6 bases from J, the junction kept 13 bases outside the gene matches. CDR3 amino acids: CASSLWTMDRSGQPQHF. In DNA, the CDR3 is TGTGCCAGCAGCTTGTGGACGATGGACAGGAGCGGTCAGCCCCAGCATTTT.

In its sample, this clone was seen once. The gene calls are TRBV5-4 and TRBJ2-3; TRBD2 aligns across 7 bases. The V gene's germline CDR1 is SGHNT and CDR2 YYREEE (reference sequence). After removal of 5 bases from V and 6 bases from J, the junction contained 18 bases not matched to a gene. This CDR3 comprises 17 residues. This CDR3 is CASSLFRGTIRKDTQYF. For the CDR3, the DNA is TGTGCCAGCAGTCTCTTCCGTGGGACTATCCGGAAGGATACGCAGTATTTT.

The rearrangement uses TRBV6-5 and TRBJ2-7; 7 nucleotides line up with TRBD1. The germline CDR1 and CDR2 sequences are MNHEY and SVGAGI. The ends lost 3 bases at V and 2 bases at J; junction bases unmatched: 4. The CDR3 has 14 amino acids. As DNA, the CDR3 is TGTGCCAGCAGTTATTCCGGGACAGCCTACGAGCAGTACTTC. It encodes CASSYSGTAYEQYF.

The V call is TRBV6-6, the J call TRBJ1-4; 10 bases fit TRBD1. The V segment lost 6 bases and the J segment 0 bases; nucleotides outside the gene matches: 4. The CDR3 is 16 residues long. Germline V gene sequence: CDR1 MNHNY, CDR2 SVGAGI (reference sequence). The CDR3 DNA reads as TGTGCCAGCAGGGACGGACAGGGGGCAACTAATGAAAAACTGTTTTTT. Residues: CASRDGQGATNEKLFF.

This clone appeared once. The rearrangement joins TRBV10-3 to TRBJ2-7; 8 bases are a match to TRBD1. The junction had 1 base not matched to a gene; V was cut back by 0 bases and J by 6 bases. The CDR3 runs to 13 residues. Germline V gene lookup returns CDR1 ENHRY and CDR2 SYGVKD. This CDR3 reads CAISESDRGEQYF. For the CDR3, the DNA is TGTGCCATCAGTGAGTCCGACAGGGGCGAGCAGTACTTC.

This sequence joins TRBV5-1 and TRBJ2-5; 7 positions match TRBD1. Germline V CDR1 and CDR2: SGHRS, YFSETQ. Trimming cost V 0 bases and J 1 base; bases outside gene matches: 6. The length of the CDR3 is 16 residues. The CDR3 DNA reads TGCGCCAGCAGCTTGGAAAGGGGACAGCTCCAAGAGACCCAGTACTTC. Translated: CASSLERGQLQETQYF.

This clone appeared a single time. The chain recombines TRBV5-6 with TRBJ1-1, with TRBD1 matching 7 bases. Germline V lookup: CDR1 SGHDT, CDR2 YYEEEE. V was clipped by 2 bases and J by 0 bases; unmatched bases: 4. This CDR3 has 15 residues. CDR3: CASSLPTGMNTEAFF. CDR3 bases: TGTGCCAGCAGCTTACCGACAGGGATGAACACTGAAGCTTTCTTT.

This clone was counted only a few times. The V gene is TRBV30, the J gene TRBJ2-2; D possibly corresponds to TRBD1 (5 bases). The CDR3 totals 15 residues. Germline CDR1 reads GTSNPN; CDR2 reads SVGIG (reference sequence). V was trimmed by 0 bases and J by 3 bases, leaving 11 bases between them. The CDR3 is CAWSVPPGYTGELFF. The CDR3 nucleotides are TGTGCCTGGAGTGTACCCCCAGGGTACACCGGGGAGCTGTTTTTT. Variable domain in full (rest from reference TRBV30 and TRBJ2-2): SQTIHQWPATLVQPVGSPLSLECTVEGTSNPNLYWYRQAAGRGLQLLFYSVGIGQISSEVPQNLSASRPQDRQFILSSKKLLLSDSGFYLCAWSVPPGYTGELFFGEGSRLTVL.

This rearrangement joins TRBV7-8 to TRBJ2-1, with D maybe TRBD2 (5 bases). From germline, CDR1 is SGHVS and CDR2 FQNEAQ. CDR3 length: 16 residues. The V gene lost 10 bases and the J gene lost 0 bases, with 19 bases spanning the gap. The CDR3 sequence is CAILRPGSSSYNEQFF. Here the CDR3 DNA reads TGTGCCATCCTACGGCCGGGGTCGAGCTCCTACAATGAGCAGTTCTTC.

This clone has only one observation. CDR3: CASSLSGRGILGYTF. As DNA, the CDR3 is TGTGCCAGCAGTTTATCCGGCAGGGGTATACTTGGCTACACCTTC. J is TRBJ1-2 and V is TRBV27; possibly TRBD1 for D (6 bases). Trimming left V 0 bases short and J 7 bases short, with 15 bases between. The CDR3 length is 15 residues. Germline V gives CDR1 MNHEY, CDR2 SMNVEV (reference sequence).

J is TRBJ2-1 and V is TRBV13; 8 bases fit TRBD1. The CDR3 length is 13 residues. Germline V CDR1 and CDR2: PRHDT, FYEKMQ (reference sequence). Trimming took 5 bases from V and 9 from J; bases not matched to a gene: 6. In DNA, the CDR3 is TGTGCCAGCAGCCCTGGACAGGGTCTTGAGCAGTTCTTC. Its translation is CASSPGQGLEQFF.

The chain has TRBV4-2 and TRBJ2-7, with D hard to call. This CDR3 has 18 amino acids. Germline CDR1 is LGHNA and CDR2 is YNFKEQ. V gave up 1 base and J gave up 1 base, with 20 bases separating them. The CDR3: CASSQGLIGAVVSYEQYF. In nucleotides, the CDR3 is TGTGCCAGCAGCCAAGGGTTAATCGGTGCGGTCGTTTCCTACGAGCAGTACTTC.

Here the CDR3 reads CASRSTGYEQYF. In DNA form, the CDR3 reads TGTGCCAGCAGGTCTACGGGCTACGAGCAGTACTTC. The chain employs TRBV6-6 and TRBJ2-7; D is undetermined. V lost 6 bases to trimming and J lost 3 bases, with 9 bases between them. CDR1 is MNHNY, CDR2 SVGAGI, per germline (reference sequence). The CDR3 spans 12 residues.

The V gene is TRBV2, the J gene TRBJ2-1; D ambiguous. Per germline, CDR1 SNHLY and CDR2 FYNNEI. The CDR3 loop spans 13 amino acids. V dropped 3 bases and J dropped 8 bases, with 11 bases sitting between them. CDR3 coding DNA: TGTGCCAGCAGTGATTCGGTCCTGGATGAGCAGTTCTTC. It specifies CASSDSVLDEQFF.

The V call is TRBV19, the J call TRBJ2-7; possibly TRBD2 for D (6 bases). Looked up from germline, CDR1 is LNHDA and CDR2 is SQIVND (reference sequence). Between the trimmed V and J ends, which lost 2 bases and 6 bases, there was a span of 11 bases. The CDR3 spans 13 residues. CDR3 protein: CASSIMAGSEQYF. DNA for the CDR3: TGTGCCAGTAGTATAATGGCGGGGTCCGAGCAGTACTTC.

V and J are TRBV2 and TRBJ1-6; 10 bases agree with TRBD1. J was trimmed by 10 bases and V by 1 base; bases with no gene match: 4. Germline V gene data show CDR1 as SNHLY and CDR2 as FYNNEI. There are 15 residues in the CDR3. For the CDR3, the DNA is TGTGCCAGCAGTGAAGGAGGGACAGGGGCCTCACCCCTCCACTTT. It encodes CASSEGGTGASPLHF.

The chain is built from TRBV19 and TRBJ2-7; 11 bases fit TRBD1. CDR3 length: 16 residues. Germline V CDR1 and CDR2: LNHDA, SQIVND (reference sequence). After removal of 6 bases from V and 3 bases from J, the junction contained 10 bases not matched to a gene. CDR3 bases: TGTGCCAGTAGCCGCTACCCGGGACAGGGGGACTACGAGCAGTACTTC. It codes for CASSRYPGQGDYEQYF.

The chain is built from TRBV2 and TRBJ1-5; D possibly corresponds to TRBD1 (5 bases). Trimming took off 1 base at V and 8 bases at J, with 12 bases between the two ends. This CDR3 is built from 14 residues. Germline lookup yields CDR1 SNHLY and CDR2 FYNNEI. The CDR3 protein is CASSEVGQGEPQHF. The CDR3 bases are TGTGCCAGCAGTGAAGTAGGGCAGGGCGAGCCCCAGCATTTT.

The chain uses TRBV15 and TRBJ2-4, with TRBD2 matching 7 bases. With 0 bases clipped from V and 5 bases from J, the junction kept 4 bases outside the gene matches. The CDR3 covers 15 residues. Germline V lookup: CDR1 LNHNV, CDR2 YYDKDF (reference sequence). CDR3 sequence (DNA): TGTGCCACCAGCAGAGATTGGGGAGGGGAAAACATTCAGTACTTC. Translating gives CATSRDWGGENIQYF.

This clone was detected only once. The chain recombines TRBV6-1 with TRBJ2-3; 9 bases fit TRBD2. The germline CDR1 and CDR2 sequences are MNHNS and SASEGT. This CDR3 contains 14 residues. The V gene end was trimmed by 6 bases and the J gene end by 6 bases; junction bases not matched to a gene: 7. The CDR3 loop reads CASRDSGGGDTQYF. The CDR3 region has the DNA TGTGCCAGCAGGGATAGCGGGGGAGGGGATACGCAGTATTTT.

The chain recombines TRBV7-2 with TRBJ2-7; D is possibly TRBD2 (5 bases). This CDR3 is built from 14 residues. Per germline, CDR1 SGHTA and CDR2 FQGNSA. Trimming removed 4 bases at V and 9 bases at J, with 19 bases between. The CDR3: CASSYVPGNFGQYF. CDR3 nucleotide sequence: TGTGCCAGCAGCTACGTCCCGGGGAACTTTGGGCAGTACTTC. The full variable domain, its missing parts supplied by reference TRBV7-2 and TRBJ2-7, is GAGVSQSPSNKVTEKGKDVELRCDPISGHTALYWYRQSLGQGLEFLIYFQGNSAPDKSGLPSDRFSAERTGGSVSTLTIQRTQQEDSAVYLCASSYVPGNFGQYFGPGTRLTVT.

This rearrangement joins TRBV6-5 to TRBJ1-1; 8 bases are shared with TRBD1. V dropped 2 bases and J dropped 3; count of bases not matched to a gene: 2. Germline V gene data show CDR1 as MNHEY and CDR2 as SVGAGI. CDR3 length: 14 amino acids. DNA of the CDR3: TGTGCCAGCAGTTACCTGACAGGGGACACTGAAGCTTTCTTT. Translated: CASSYLTGDTEAFF.